What follows describes a single T cell receptor beta chain. Under the authors' procedure: How many nucleated cells were present was estimated from reference gene primer amplification. Clones were read by immunoSEQ multiplex PCR, and TCRdb kept only the in-frame ones, dropping some. The DNA was the basis for D and trimming; V, J and clone size are from that table. The sample contains roughly 120,000 clones, over 65% of which appear only once. Trimming took off 8 bases at V and 3 bases at J, with 20 bases between the two ends. This CDR3 contains 15 residues. Germline V CDR1 and CDR2: MDHEN, SYDVKM. This record belongs to a study of blood T cell repertoires in COVID-19.

Sequenced material: peripheral blood. The chain recombines TRBV28 with TRBJ2-7; tentative D call: TRBD1 (5 bases). The receptor's source is a man aged 65 to 79 with acute or convalescent COVID-19. The CDR3 nucleotides are TGTGCCAGCGTAAGAGCGACAGAGAACGTCTACGAGCAGTACTTC. This gives the protein CASVRATENVYEQYF.